Shown below are 23 T cell receptor beta chains from a single sample sequenced in a study of metastatic and nonmetastatic thyroid tumors. Nobody among the patients had been given any treatment before thyroid surgery. MiXCR re-clonotyped the PCR reads for TCRdb. The sample has tens of thousands of clones; under 15% are singletons. Source material: tumor tissue. These receptor sequences come from a female donor with papillary thyroid cancer or a benign thyroid nodule (not recorded which). Some clones in this sample may be carry-over from other donors' samples.

This clone was counted many times. The V call is TRBV24-1, the J call TRBJ2-5; D gene ambiguous. Trimming left V 4 bases short and J 1 base short, with 24 bases between. This CDR3 is built from 19 residues. From germline, CDR1 is KGHDR and CDR2 SFDVKD. The CDR3: CATSDPRPDPLVPQETQYF. For the CDR3, the DNA is TGTGCCACCAGTGACCCGCGACCAGACCCCCTAGTGCCCCAAGAGACCCAGTACTTC.

Remarks on this clone: A read error may account for a junction end that differs from germline. The genes are TRBV2 and TRBJ1-2, with D unresolved. In germline, CDR1 is SNHLY, CDR2 FYNNEI. The CDR3 loop spans 15 amino acids. This CDR3 is CASSEGVSFFYDYTF. CDR3 sequence (DNA): TGTGCCAGCAGTGAAGGGGTCAGCTTCTTTTATGACTACACCTTC.

This clone was counted at least ten times. This chain connects TRBV9 to TRBJ2-2, with TRBD2 matching 12 bases. J lost 7 bases, V lost 0 bases, and 4 bases had no gene match. Germline V lookup: CDR1 SGDLS, CDR2 YYNGEE. The CDR3 consists of 16 residues. CDR3 in DNA: TGTGCCAGCAGCGTAGGACTAGCGGGAGCTGACGGGGAGCTGTTTTTT. Its protein product is CASSVGLAGADGELFF.

There are many counts of this clone. In the same sample, other DNA sequences code for this CDR3. J is TRBJ2-3 and V is TRBV6-2 or TRBV6-3; D is unresolved. The CDR3 is 13 amino acids. Deletions cut 5 bases from V and 3 bases from J, with 9 bases between. The V gene's germline CDR1 is MNHEY and CDR2 SVGEGT. CDR3 DNA sequence: TGTGCCAGCAGTCACCCCCCGACAGATACGCAGTATTTT. This encodes CASSHPPTDTQYF.

This clone appeared many times. The V gene is TRBV5-1, the J gene TRBJ2-7; TRBD2 matches at 7 bases. The germline V gene has CDR1 SGHRS and CDR2 YFSETQ. The CDR3 loop spans 12 amino acids. V lost 4 bases to trimming and J lost 3 bases; unmatched junction nucleotides: 1. The CDR3, as DNA: TGCGCCAGCAGCGGGGGGGGCTACGAGCAGTACTTC. This translates into CASSGGGYEQYF.

This clone was seen at least ten times. The conserved phenylalanine or tryptophan is not found at the CDR3 terminus, so this likely reflects a read error. The chain carries TRBV6-1 and TRBJ2-7; 9 positions agree with TRBD2. The CDR3 consists of 14 residues. Germline trimming cut 7 bases from V and 4 bases from J; bases unmatched to any gene: 8. Germline assignment: CDR1 MNHNS and CDR2 SASEGT. The CDR3, as DNA: TGTGCCAGCACCGCTCCCCTAGCGGGATACGAGCAGTACCTC. Its protein product is CASTAPLAGYEQYL.

For this clone: A junction boundary mismatches the germline segment, possibly from a read error. The chain uses TRBV20-1 and TRBJ2-3; weak D call: TRBD2 (6 bases). This CDR3 has 15 amino acids. Germline values: CDR1 DFQATT, CDR2 SNEGSKA (reference sequence). The CDR3 DNA reads TGCGGTGCCCCGGCTAGCGTGGCTAGCACAGATACGCAGTATTTT. Encoded protein: CGAPASVASTDTQYF.

This clone was seen only a few times. A much larger clone is a single base away; this may be a read error. The V gene is TRBV12-3 or TRBV12-4, the J gene TRBJ1-2; 8 positions match TRBD1. CDR3 length: 14 amino acids. The trim removed 1 base at V and 8 bases at J, leaving 6 bases unmatched. CDR3 protein: CASSLGQGAVGYTF. In nucleotides, the CDR3 is TGTGCCAGCAGTTTAGGGCAGGGGGCGGTGGGCTACACCTTC.

This clone was counted many times. The DNA for the CDR3 is TGCAGTGCTGCCCCGGGAGGGGGCACTGAAGCTTTCTTT. It codes for CSAAPGGGTEAFF. The genes are TRBV20-1 and TRBJ1-1, with D possibly matching TRBD1 (6 bases). Trimming cost V 5 bases and J 4 bases, with 14 bases left between them. The CDR3 has 13 amino acids. Germline V CDR1 and CDR2: DFQATT, SNEGSKA (reference sequence).

Concerning this clone itself: This may be a read error, as it is one base from a much larger clone. At the DNA level, this CDR3 is encoded by other sequences in the same sample as well. This rearrangement joins TRBV28 to TRBJ2-7; the D gene is possibly TRBD2 (5 bases). The CDR3 loop spans 11 amino acids. V was cut by 6 bases and J by 7 bases, with 10 bases left in between. Germline V lookup: CDR1 MDHEN, CDR2 SYDVKM. Written as DNA, the CDR3 is TGTGCCAGCAGAACCCCGGGAGAGCAGTACTTC. Its protein is CASRTPGEQYF.

This clone was seen at least ten times. The chain couples TRBV6-1 to TRBJ1-2; D remains unclear. CDR3 length: 13 amino acids. The V end was cut by 7 bases, the J end by 1 base, with 10 bases between. CDR1 MNHNS and CDR2 SASEGT come from the germline V gene. CDR3 in DNA: TGTGCCAGCATAGGAGAGCTTAACTATGGCTACACCTTC. It codes for CASIGELNYGYTF.

The chain joins TRBV12-5 to TRBJ2-2, with 14 nucleotides matching TRBD2. Germline CDR1 LGHNT, CDR2 FRNRAP. V lost 5 bases, J lost 9 bases, and 14 bases stayed unmatched. The CDR3 loop spans 18 amino acids. The CDR3 region is CASGPGLAGAWGTWELFF. The CDR3 region has the DNA TGTGCTAGTGGTCCGGGACTAGCGGGAGCCTGGGGAACCTGGGAGCTGTTTTTT. Full variable domain (outside the CDR3, taken from reference TRBV12-5 and TRBJ2-2): DARVTQTPRHKVTEMGQEVTMRCQPILGHNTVFWYRQTMMQGLELLAYFRNRAPLDDSGMPKDRFSAEMPDATLATLKIQPSEPRDSAVYFCASGPGLAGAWGTWELFFGEGSRLTVL.

This clone was recorded many times. Relative to the germline gene, one junction end is altered; a read error may explain this. This chain connects TRBV7-8 to TRBJ2-7, with D uncertain. CDR1 is SGHVS and CDR2 is FQNEAQ in the germline V gene. This CDR3 contains 11 residues. CDR3 sequence: CASSHEYGQYF. DNA for the CDR3: TGTGCCAGCAGCCACGAGTACGGGCAGTACTTC.

This clone was seen just once. V usage is TRBV7-6 and J usage is TRBJ1-3; possible D gene TRBD1, 5 bases. Trimming took 0 bases from V and 0 from J, leaving 9 bases between them. Per the germline V gene, CDR1 is SGHVS and CDR2 is FNYEAQ. The CDR3 contains 16 residues. CDR3: CASSLAGPLSGNTIYF. The CDR3 DNA follows: TGTGCCAGCAGCTTAGCGGGACCGCTCTCTGGAAACACCATATATTTT.

A remark on this clone: A clone one base away is much larger, so this may be a read error. This chain links TRBV5-1 with TRBJ1-1; possible D gene TRBD1, 6 bases. CDR3 length: 14 residues. Trimming removed 3 bases from V and 6 bases from J, with 15 bases in between. Germline loops: CDR1 SGHRS, CDR2 YFSETQ. The CDR3 DNA reads as TGCGCCAGCAGCTGGGCGGACAGTGGGTCTGAAGCTTTCTTT. This encodes CASSWADSGSEAFF.

The J gene is TRBJ2-7, the V gene TRBV5-1; D ambiguous. This CDR3 contains 16 residues. Germline values: CDR1 SGHRS, CDR2 YFSETQ. Trimming pared 4 bases from V and 1 base from J, leaving 18 bases between. The CDR3 coding sequence is TGCGCCAGCAGCCCTGCTGTCCAGTGGGCTTCCTACGAGCAGTACTTC. It yields the protein CASSPAVQWASYEQYF.

The sample holds many counts of this clone. The chain uses TRBV11-2 and TRBJ2-6; 7 bases are a match to TRBD1. CDR3 size: 15 residues. After removal of 6 bases from V and 2 bases from J, the junction contained 4 bases not matched to a gene. CDR1 and CDR2 from the germline V gene are SGHAT and FQNNGV. The CDR3 nucleotides are TGTGCCAGCAGTTTCGACAGGGCTGGGGCCAACGTCCTGACTTTC. Translated, it gives CASSFDRAGANVLTF.

As regards this clone: One base away lies a much larger clone, so this may be a sequencing read error. The same CDR3 is also encoded by other DNA sequences in this sample. The chain combines TRBV12-3 or TRBV12-4 with TRBJ1-5; D is undetermined. The length of the CDR3 is 14 residues. V lost 6 bases and J 0 bases, leaving 9 bases between the germline ends. The DNA for the CDR3 is TGTGCCAGCAGCCCTGGACTTAGCAATCAGCCCCAGCATTTT. It translates to CASSPGLSNQPQHF.

Notes on this clone: This clone may be a read error of a much larger clone one base away. V usage is TRBV9 and J usage is TRBJ1-1; possible D gene TRBD1, 6 bases. The CDR3 length is 16 residues. Germline V gene lookup returns CDR1 SGDLS and CDR2 YYNGEE. The CDR3 loop reads CAGSPPRTDLNTEAFF. Written as DNA, the CDR3 is TGTGCCGGCAGCCCCCCCAGGACAGATCTGAACACTGAAGCTTTCTTT.

On this clone itself: A much larger clone lies a single base off, so this may be a read error. This chain uses TRBV25-1 with TRBJ2-3; no clear D gene. The CDR3 totals 11 residues. Germline lookup yields CDR1 MGHDK and CDR2 SYGVNS. The V gene lost 7 bases and the J gene lost 5 bases, with 7 bases spanning the gap. The CDR3 is CASIGGDTQYF. The CDR3 nucleotides are TGTGCCAGCATTGGTGGAGATACGCAGTATTTT.

Ten or more counts support this clone. The chain combines TRBV24-1 with TRBJ2-7; weak D call: TRBD1 (7 bases). CDR1 and CDR2 (germline): KGHDR, SFDVKD. The CDR3 is 14 amino acids. The germline V and J ends were trimmed by 3 bases and 4 bases, with 12 bases remaining between them. This chain's CDR3 is CATSDTQGGYEQYF. DNA for the CDR3: TGTGCCACCAGTGATACCCAGGGGGGTTACGAGCAGTACTTC.

The genes are TRBV11-3 and TRBJ2-3, with D perhaps matching TRBD1 (5 bases). Germline values: CDR1 SGHNT, CDR2 YENEEA. The CDR3 has 15 amino acids. The germline V and J ends were trimmed by 5 bases and 2 bases, with 14 bases remaining between them. The CDR3 nucleotides read TGTGCCAGCAGCCCACTTTCAGGGTACACAGATACGCAGTATTTT. It yields the protein CASSPLSGYTDTQYF.

This sequence joins TRBV11-3 and TRBJ2-7; D is possibly TRBD1 (5 bases). Trimming took off 3 bases at V and 1 base at J, with 10 bases between the two ends. The germline V gene encodes CDR1 SGHNT and CDR2 YENEEA. The CDR3 covers 14 residues. The CDR3 coding sequence is TGTGCCAGCAGCTTTGCCCACAGGTCCTACGAGCAGTACTTC. Translation gives CASSFAHRSYEQYF.